This is a list of T cell receptor beta chains from one sample in a study of shared clonotypes between healthy human individuals. The table came from immunoSEQ multiplex PCR; TCRdb's copy has only in-frame clones and leaves some out. The table shows millions of clones, with 93% occurring only once. Sequencing was done on a sample of naive CD4+ T cells from PBMCs. Source of these receptors: a young man in good health. Some clones in this sample may be carry-over from other donors' samples. The CDR3 runs from the conserved cysteine through the conserved F or W. The D gene is left open where the match is weak. Expanded clones are given a class, and other clones once, few, many or no size at all.

v_gene	j_gene	abundance	d_gene	CDR3nt	CDR3aa
TRBV28	TRBJ2-7	once	TRBD1	TGTGCCAGCAGTTCTTCTGGGACAGGGTCCTACGAGCAGTACTTC	CASSSSGTGSYEQYF
TRBV30	TRBJ1-1	NA	NA	TGTGCCTGGAGTGTACGTACTACTAGGAACACTGAAGCTTTCTTT	CAWSVRTTRNTEAFF
TRBV29-1	TRBJ2-5	NA	TRBD1	TGCAGCGCAAGACAGGGCCAAGAGACCCAGTACTTC	CSARQGQETQYF
TRBV19	TRBJ1-5	NA	NA	TGTGCCAGTAGTATAATACGAGGGTCTGAACAGCCCCAGCATTTT	CASSIIRGSEQPQHF
TRBV12-1	TRBJ1-5	NA	NA	TGTGCCAGCAGCTTACAGAACAATCAGCCCCAGCATTTT	CASSLQNNQPQHF
TRBV7-9	TRBJ2-5	NA	NA	TGTGCCAGCAGCTCAATGGGGGGTCGGGGAGAGACCCAGTACTTC	CASSSMGGRGETQYF
TRBV28	TRBJ2-6	NA	NA	TGTGCCAGCCTTGATCAGGGTTCTGGGGCCAACGTCCTGACTTTC	CASLDQGSGANVLTF
TRBV11-2	TRBJ1-2	once	TRBD1	TGTGCCAGCAGCTTAGCGGGGACAGGGAACTATGGCTACACCTTC	CASSLAGTGNYGYTF
TRBV5-6	TRBJ1-3	NA	NA	TGTGCCAGCAGCTTGTTTACAGGACACCGAAACACCATATATTTT	CASSLFTGHRNTIYF
TRBV10-3	TRBJ2-7	NA	NA	TGTGCCATCAGTGGGCCTAACGAGCAGTACTTC	CAISGPNEQYF
TRBV5-1	TRBJ1-5	NA	NA	TGCGCCAGCAGCCCGGGGACCAGGGGAAAGGGCCAGCCCCAGCATTTT	CASSPGTRGKGQPQHF
TRBV7-9	TRBJ2-1	NA	NA	TGTGCCAGCAGCGGCACGGGACTCCGCTATTTCTTC	CASSGTGLRYFF
TRBV7-2	TRBJ1-3	NA	NA	TGTGCCAGCAGCTTAGTCGGGCCAGCCTTTTCCTCTGGAAACACCATATATTTT	CASSLVGPAFSSGNTIYF
TRBV4-2	TRBJ2-1	NA	NA	TGTGCCAGCAGCCCAGAAAGCTCCTACAATGAGCAGTTCTTC	CASSPESSYNEQFF
TRBV28	TRBJ1-1	NA	NA	TGTGCCAGCAGTATTGGACAAATGAACACTGAAGCTTTCTTT	CASSIGQMNTEAFF
TRBV27	TRBJ2-7	once	NA	TGTGCCAGCAGTCCACAGGGAAGGAGGGTGTACGAGCAGTACTTC	CASSPQGRRVYEQYF
TRBV20-1	TRBJ2-1	once	NA	TGCAGTGCTAGAGATCTCGATGAGCAGTTCTTC	CSARDLDEQFF
TRBV4-1	TRBJ1-5	NA	TRBD1	TGCGCCAGCAGCCAAGCGCGCCAGGGGGCGAGTCAGCCCCAGCATTTT	CASSQARQGASQPQHF
TRBV5-1	TRBJ2-7	once	NA	TGCGCCAGCAGCCCGGGACTTGGGAAAGTTTTAACCTACGAGCAGTACTTC	CASSPGLGKVLTYEQYF
TRBV28	TRBJ2-7	NA	TRBD1	TGTGCCAGCACCTTATCGACAGGGTCCACCTACGAGCAGTACTTC	CASTLSTGSTYEQYF
TRBV19	TRBJ1-2	NA	TRBD1	TGTGCCAGTAGTATAACCGGACAGGGGCACTATGGCTACACCTTC	CASSITGQGHYGYTF
TRBV20-1	TRBJ1-1	NA	NA	TGCAGTGCGCTCCCTCGGGCTTTCTTT	CSALPRAFF
TRBV5-6	TRBJ2-2	NA	TRBD2	TGTGCCAGCAGCCCGACTAGCGGGAGGGCCCAACCCGGGGAGCTGTTTTTT	CASSPTSGRAQPGELFF
TRBV5-4	TRBJ2-2	once	NA	TGTGCCAGCAGCTTGTTGAACACCGGGGAGCTGTTTTTT	CASSLLNTGELFF
TRBV7-2	TRBJ1-4	once	TRBD1	TGTGCCAGCAGCTACGACAGGGAACGGGAAAAACTGTTTTTT	CASSYDREREKLFF
TRBV4-1	TRBJ2-5	NA	NA	TGCGCCAGCAGCCAAGAACCCGCCGCTGGGAAGCAAGAGACCCAGTACTTC	CASSQEPAAGKQETQYF
TRBV28	TRBJ2-7	NA	TRBD2	TGTGCCAGCAGTCCGGGAGGTAGCTCCTACGAGCAGTACTTC	CASSPGGSSYEQYF
TRBV5-1	TRBJ2-5	NA	NA	TGCGCCAGCAGCTTGGGGCCAAAGGCACAAGAGACCCAGTACTTC	CASSLGPKAQETQYF
TRBV6-1	TRBJ2-7	NA	NA	TGTGCCAGCAGTGAAAGGCGTACGGGACGAAGCTCCTACGAGCAGTACTTC	CASSERRTGRSSYEQYF
TRBV28	TRBJ2-1	NA	TRBD2	TGTGCCAGCAGTCCAACTAGCGGGATGGTAAATGAGCAGTTCTTC	CASSPTSGMVNEQFF
TRBV12-5	TRBJ2-2	NA	NA	TGTGCTAGTGGCTGGGGCAACAGGGCTTGGACCGGGGAGCTGTTTTTT	CASGWGNRAWTGELFF
TRBV6-4	TRBJ1-1	NA	TRBD1	TGTGCCACCAAAAGGGACAGGGAGAACACTGAAGCTTTCTTT	CATKRDRENTEAFF
TRBV18	TRBJ1-5	NA	NA	TGTGCCAGCTCACTTCTCTCAGGGCGCAGCGGGTCCCAGCATTTT	CASSLLSGRSGSQHF
TRBV7-2	TRBJ2-7	NA	NA	TGTGCCAGCAGCTTAATAGGGGGAGGCTCCTACGAGCAGTACTTC	CASSLIGGGSYEQYF
TRBV30	TRBJ2-7	NA	TRBD2	TGTGCGGGGGGGAGGGATTCCTACGAGCAGTACTTC	CAGGRDSYEQYF
TRBV28	TRBJ2-7	NA	TRBD2	TGTGCCAGCAGCCAAGGGGGGGGACTAGCGGGTTACGAGCAGTACTTC	CASSQGGGLAGYEQYF
TRBV6-5	TRBJ2-1	NA	TRBD2	TGTGCCAGCAGACCGGGACTAGCGGTGTACAATGAGCAGTTCTTC	CASRPGLAVYNEQFF
TRBV7-2	TRBJ2-2	NA	NA	TGTGCCAGCAGCCCGGTCCCCGGGGAGCTGTTTTTT	CASSPVPGELFF
TRBV19	TRBJ1-5	NA	NA	TGTGCCAGTAGTATCCAGGACCCCGGGGGCCCCCAGCATTTT	CASSIQDPGGPQHF
TRBV7-2	TRBJ1-2	few	NA	TGTGCCAGCAGCCCCGGGACGAACTATGGCTACACCTTC	CASSPGTNYGYTF